The rows below give T cell receptor beta chains drawn from one sample of a study of OX40 agonist ivuxolimab in advanced cancers. Sequencing used immunoSEQ multiplex PCR; TCRdb keeps in-frame clones, though not all of them. Of fewer than 85,000 clones listed, about 73% are singletons. Specimen: CD4+ or CD8+ T cells sorted from blood, collected in a trial of the OX40 agonist ivuxolimab. The receptors were sampled from an adult with an advanced solid tumor such as melanoma, head and neck, liver or kidney cancer. The CDR3 runs from the conserved cysteine through the conserved F or W. The order of the fields is D gene, CDR3 length, clone size, J gene, V gene, CDR3 DNA, CDR3 protein. D genes are given only for firm matches. Part of the rows lack a size; the others show once, few, many or a class for expanded clones.

d_call: TRBD1; cdr3_length: 13; clone_size: -; j_call: TRBJ2-7; v_call: TRBV5-6; cdr3_nt: TGTGCCAGCAGGTGGACAGGGAGCTACGAGCAGTACTTC; cdr3_aa: CASRWTGSYEQYF
d_call: -; cdr3_length: 17; clone_size: -; j_call: TRBJ2-3; v_call: TRBV7-8; cdr3_nt: TGTGCCAGCAGCTTAAGATCGGGGGGCTATGAGGCAGATACGCAGTATTTT; cdr3_aa: CASSLRSGGYEADTQYF
d_call: -; cdr3_length: 15; clone_size: -; j_call: TRBJ1-1; v_call: TRBV7-2; cdr3_nt: TGTGCCAGCAGCTCAGCGACCAGGGGACGGACTGAAGCTTTCTTT; cdr3_aa: CASSSATRGRTEAFF
d_call: TRBD2; cdr3_length: 15; clone_size: few; j_call: TRBJ2-2; v_call: TRBV18; cdr3_nt: TGTGCCAGCTCACCAACGGGGGGGATCCCCGGGGAGCTGTTTTTT; cdr3_aa: CASSPTGGIPGELFF
d_call: -; cdr3_length: 14; clone_size: -; j_call: TRBJ1-2; v_call: TRBV7-2; cdr3_nt: TGTGCCAGCAGCTTAGTAGGAGCTAACTATGGCTACACCTTC; cdr3_aa: CASSLVGANYGYTF
d_call: TRBD2; cdr3_length: 15; clone_size: -; j_call: TRBJ2-7; v_call: TRBV10-2; cdr3_nt: TGCGCCAGCGTAGGTCTGACTAGCGGGATCTACGAGCAGTACTTC; cdr3_aa: CASVGLTSGIYEQYF
d_call: -; cdr3_length: 15; clone_size: -; j_call: TRBJ2-1; v_call: TRBV19; cdr3_nt: TGTGCCAGTAGTATAGGCCCCCTTGAACACAATGAGCAGTTCTTC; cdr3_aa: CASSIGPLEHNEQFF
d_call: TRBD2; cdr3_length: 13; clone_size: few; j_call: TRBJ2-7; v_call: TRBV2; cdr3_nt: TGTGCCAGCCGCCGGGTAGCGGGAGGAGAGCAGTACTTC; cdr3_aa: CASRRVAGGEQYF
d_call: -; cdr3_length: 15; clone_size: -; j_call: TRBJ2-1; v_call: TRBV7-3; cdr3_nt: TGTGCCAGCAGCATCGTAGCGAGCTCCTACAATGAGCAGTTCTTC; cdr3_aa: CASSIVASSYNEQFF
d_call: -; cdr3_length: 11; clone_size: -; j_call: TRBJ1-5; v_call: TRBV2; cdr3_nt: TGTGCCAGCAGTGAAGGGGGGCCCCAGCATTTT; cdr3_aa: CASSEGGPQHF
d_call: -; cdr3_length: 14; clone_size: -; j_call: TRBJ2-1; v_call: TRBV7-9; cdr3_nt: TGTGCCAGCAGCCCGAGGACGGCCTACAATGAGCAGTTCTTC; cdr3_aa: CASSPRTAYNEQFF